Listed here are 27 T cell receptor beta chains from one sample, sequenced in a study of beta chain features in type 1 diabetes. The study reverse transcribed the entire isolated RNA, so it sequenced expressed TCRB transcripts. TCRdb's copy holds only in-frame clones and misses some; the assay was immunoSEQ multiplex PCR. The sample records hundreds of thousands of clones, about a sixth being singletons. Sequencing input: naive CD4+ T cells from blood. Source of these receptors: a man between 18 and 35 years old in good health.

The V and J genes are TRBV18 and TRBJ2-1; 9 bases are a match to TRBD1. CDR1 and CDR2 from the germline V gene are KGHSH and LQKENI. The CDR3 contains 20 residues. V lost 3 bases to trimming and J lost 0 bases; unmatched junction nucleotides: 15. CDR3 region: CASSPSVGQGNRRSYNEQFF. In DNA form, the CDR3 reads TGTGCCAGCTCACCGTCCGTAGGACAGGGGAATAGGCGCTCCTACAATGAGCAGTTCTTC.

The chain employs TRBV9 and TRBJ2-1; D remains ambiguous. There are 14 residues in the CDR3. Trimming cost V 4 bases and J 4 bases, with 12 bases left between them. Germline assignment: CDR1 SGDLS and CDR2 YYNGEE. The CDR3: CASSPRATYNEQFF. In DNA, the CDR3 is TGTGCCAGCAGCCCACGGGCCACGTACAATGAGCAGTTCTTC.

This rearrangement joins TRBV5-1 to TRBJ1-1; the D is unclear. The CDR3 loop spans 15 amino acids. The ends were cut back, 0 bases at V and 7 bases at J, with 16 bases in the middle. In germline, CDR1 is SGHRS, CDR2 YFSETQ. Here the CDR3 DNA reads TGCGCCAGCAGCTTGGGTTCCCGGGCGCCGATTGAAGCTTTCTTT. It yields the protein CASSLGSRAPIEAFF.

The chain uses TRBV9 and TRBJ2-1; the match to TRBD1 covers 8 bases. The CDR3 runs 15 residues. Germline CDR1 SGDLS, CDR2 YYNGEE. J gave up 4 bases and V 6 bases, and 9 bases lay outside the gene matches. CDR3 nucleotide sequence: TGTGCCAGCACCAGTCAGGGGGCCTATTACAATGAGCAGTTCTTC. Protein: CASTSQGAYYNEQFF. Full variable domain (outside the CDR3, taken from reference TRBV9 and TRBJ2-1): DSGVTQTPKHLITATGQRVTLRCSPRSGDLSVYWYQQSLDQGLQFLIQYYNGEERAKGNILERFSAQQFPDLHSELNLSSLELGDSALYFCASTSQGAYYNEQFFGPGTRLTVL.

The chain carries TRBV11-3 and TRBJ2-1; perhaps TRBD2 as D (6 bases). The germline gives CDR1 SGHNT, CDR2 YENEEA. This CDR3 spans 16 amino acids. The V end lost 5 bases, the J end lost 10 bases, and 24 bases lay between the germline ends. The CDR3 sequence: CASSPAEGGWGREQFF. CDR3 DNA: TGTGCCAGCAGCCCAGCGGAGGGAGGCTGGGGACGGGAGCAGTTCTTC.

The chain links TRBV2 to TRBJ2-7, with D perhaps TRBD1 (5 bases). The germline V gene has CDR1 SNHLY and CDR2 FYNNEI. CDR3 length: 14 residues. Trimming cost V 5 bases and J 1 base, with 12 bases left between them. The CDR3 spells CASSQLGVSYEQYF. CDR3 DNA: TGTGCCAGCAGTCAGTTAGGGGTTTCCTACGAGCAGTACTTC.

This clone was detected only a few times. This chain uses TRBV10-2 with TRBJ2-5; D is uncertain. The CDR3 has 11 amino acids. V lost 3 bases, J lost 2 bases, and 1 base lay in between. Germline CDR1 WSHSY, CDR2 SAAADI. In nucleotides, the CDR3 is TGCGCCAGCAGTGAACAAGAGACCCAGTACTTC. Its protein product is CASSEQETQYF.

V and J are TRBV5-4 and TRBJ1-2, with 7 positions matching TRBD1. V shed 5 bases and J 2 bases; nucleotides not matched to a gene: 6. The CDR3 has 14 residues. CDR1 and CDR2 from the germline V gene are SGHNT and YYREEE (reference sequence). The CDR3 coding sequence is TGTGCCAGCAGGTGGGGAGGGGGCAACTATGGCTACACCTTC. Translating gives CASRWGGGNYGYTF.

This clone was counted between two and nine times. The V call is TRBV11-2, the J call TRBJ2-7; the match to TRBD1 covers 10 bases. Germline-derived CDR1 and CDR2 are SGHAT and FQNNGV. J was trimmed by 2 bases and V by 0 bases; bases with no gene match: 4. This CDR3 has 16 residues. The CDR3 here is CASSLEPGQGTYEQYF. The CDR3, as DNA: TGTGCCAGCAGCTTAGAGCCGGGACAGGGGACCTACGAGCAGTACTTC.

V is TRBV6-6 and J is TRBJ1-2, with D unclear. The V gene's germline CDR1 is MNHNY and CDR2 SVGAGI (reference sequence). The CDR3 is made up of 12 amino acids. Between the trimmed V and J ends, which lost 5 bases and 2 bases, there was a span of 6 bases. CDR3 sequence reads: CASSLTNYGYTF. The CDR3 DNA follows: TGTGCCAGCAGTCTGACCAACTATGGCTACACCTTC.

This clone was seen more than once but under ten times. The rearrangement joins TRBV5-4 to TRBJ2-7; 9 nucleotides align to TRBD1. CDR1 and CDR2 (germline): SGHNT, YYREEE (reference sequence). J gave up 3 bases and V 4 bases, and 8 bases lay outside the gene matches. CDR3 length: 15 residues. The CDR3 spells CASSPPGQGYYEQYF. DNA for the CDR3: TGTGCCAGCAGCCCCCCGGGACAGGGATACTACGAGCAGTACTTC.

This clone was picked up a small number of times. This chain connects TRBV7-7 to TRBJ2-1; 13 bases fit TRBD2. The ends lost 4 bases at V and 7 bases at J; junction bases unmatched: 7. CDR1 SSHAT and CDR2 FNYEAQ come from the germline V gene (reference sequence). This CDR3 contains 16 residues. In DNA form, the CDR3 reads TGTGCCAGCAGCTCCTGGACTAGCGGGAGAGGGAATGAGCAGTTCTTC. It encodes CASSSWTSGRGNEQFF. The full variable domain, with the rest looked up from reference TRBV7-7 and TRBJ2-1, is GAGVSQSPRYKVTKRGQDVTLRCDPISSHATLYWYQQALGQGPEFLTYFNYEAQPDKSGLPSDRFSAERPEGSISTLTIQRTEQRDSAMYRCASSSWTSGRGNEQFFGPGTRLTVL.

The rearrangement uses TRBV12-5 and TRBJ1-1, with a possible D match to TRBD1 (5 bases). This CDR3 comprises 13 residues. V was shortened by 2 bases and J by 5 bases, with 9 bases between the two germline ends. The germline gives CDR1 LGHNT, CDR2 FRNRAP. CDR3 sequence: CASGLWGFTEAFF. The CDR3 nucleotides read TGTGCTAGTGGTTTGTGGGGGTTTACTGAAGCTTTCTTT.

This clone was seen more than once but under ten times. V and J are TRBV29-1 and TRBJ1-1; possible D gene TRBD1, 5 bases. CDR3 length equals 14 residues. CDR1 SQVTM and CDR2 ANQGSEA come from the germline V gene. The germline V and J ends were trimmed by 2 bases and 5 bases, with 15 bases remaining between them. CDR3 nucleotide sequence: TGCAGCGTTGAACTGGGGCTAGCTAATACTGAAGCTTTCTTT. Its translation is CSVELGLANTEAFF.

DNA of the CDR3: TGTGCCAGCAGCGAGGGACGTCGGTGGGGCGGCTACACCTTC. Amino acid sequence: CASSEGRRWGGYTF. The chain couples TRBV6-5 to TRBJ1-2; a weak D match, TRBD1 (5 bases). The CDR3 covers 14 residues. Germline V gene sequence: CDR1 MNHEY, CDR2 SVGAGI. V was pared by 6 bases and J by 8 bases, with 19 bases between.

The CDR3 protein is CAISGLSGGLGYGYTF. DNA of the CDR3: TGTGCCATCAGTGGTCTTTCAGGGGGCTTGGGCTATGGCTACACCTTC. The chain couples TRBV10-3 to TRBJ1-2; 8 bases are a match to TRBD1. After removal of 4 bases from V and 4 bases from J, the junction contained 11 bases not matched to a gene. The CDR3 is made up of 16 amino acids. Germline lookup yields CDR1 ENHRY and CDR2 SYGVKD.

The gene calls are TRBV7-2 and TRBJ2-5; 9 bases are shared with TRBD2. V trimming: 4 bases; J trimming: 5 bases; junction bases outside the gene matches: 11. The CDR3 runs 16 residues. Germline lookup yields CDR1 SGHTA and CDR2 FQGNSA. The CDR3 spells CASSSTLAGSGETQYF. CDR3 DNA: TGTGCCAGCAGCTCGACCCTAGCGGGGAGCGGGGAGACCCAGTACTTC. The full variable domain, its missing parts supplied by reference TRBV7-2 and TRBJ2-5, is GAGVSQSPSNKVTEKGKDVELRCDPISGHTALYWYRQSLGQGLEFLIYFQGNSAPDKSGLPSDRFSAERTGGSVSTLTIQRTQQEDSAVYLCASSSTLAGSGETQYFGPGTRLLVL.

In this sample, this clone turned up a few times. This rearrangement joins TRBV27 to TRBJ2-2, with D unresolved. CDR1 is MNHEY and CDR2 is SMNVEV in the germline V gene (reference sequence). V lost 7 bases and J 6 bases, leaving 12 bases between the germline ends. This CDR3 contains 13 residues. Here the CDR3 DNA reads TGTGCCAGCAATAACTACCAGGCCGGGGAGCTGTTTTTT. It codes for CASNNYQAGELFF.

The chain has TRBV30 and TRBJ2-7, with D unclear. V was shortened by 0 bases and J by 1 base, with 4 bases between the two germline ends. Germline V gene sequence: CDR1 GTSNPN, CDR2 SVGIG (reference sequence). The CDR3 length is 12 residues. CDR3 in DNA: TGTGCCTGGAGTGTAAGGTCCTACGAGCAGTACTTC. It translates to CAWSVRSYEQYF.

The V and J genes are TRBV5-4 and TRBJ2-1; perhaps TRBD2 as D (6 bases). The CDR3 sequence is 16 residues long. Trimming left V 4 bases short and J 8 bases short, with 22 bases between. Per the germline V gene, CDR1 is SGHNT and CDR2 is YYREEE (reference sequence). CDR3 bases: TGTGCCAGCAGCCCCCCCGGGGGAGAGCGTTACGATGAGCAGTTCTTC. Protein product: CASSPPGGERYDEQFF.

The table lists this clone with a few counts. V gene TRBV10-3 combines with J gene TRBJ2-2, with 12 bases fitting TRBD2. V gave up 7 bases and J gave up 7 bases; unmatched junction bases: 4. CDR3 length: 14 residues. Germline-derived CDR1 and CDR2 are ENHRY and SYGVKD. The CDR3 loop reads CAITRLAGVGELFF. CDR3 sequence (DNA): TGTGCCATCACACGACTAGCGGGGGTCGGGGAGCTGTTTTTT.

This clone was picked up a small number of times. In DNA, the CDR3 is TGCAGCGCCCCTTTCGCGGGGGAGAACACTGAAGCTTTCTTT. Translation gives CSAPFAGENTEAFF. This rearrangement joins TRBV29-1 to TRBJ1-1; D possibly corresponds to TRBD1 (5 bases). Germline CDR1 SQVTM, CDR2 ANQGSEA. This CDR3 has 14 amino acids. Trimming shortened V by 7 bases and J by 1 base, and 16 bases separated the two germline ends.

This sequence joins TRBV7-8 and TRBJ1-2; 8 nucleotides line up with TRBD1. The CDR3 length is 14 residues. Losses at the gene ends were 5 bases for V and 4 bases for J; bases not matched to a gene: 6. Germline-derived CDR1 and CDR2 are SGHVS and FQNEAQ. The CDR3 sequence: CASSAGQGAYGYTF. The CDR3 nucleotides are TGTGCCAGCAGCGCCGGACAGGGTGCCTATGGCTACACCTTC.

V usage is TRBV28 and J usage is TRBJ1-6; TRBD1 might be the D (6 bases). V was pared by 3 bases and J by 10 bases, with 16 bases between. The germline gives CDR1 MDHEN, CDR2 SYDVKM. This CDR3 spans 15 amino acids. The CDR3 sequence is CASSFGGRRGSPLHF. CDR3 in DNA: TGTGCCAGCAGTTTTGGGGGGCGCAGAGGATCACCCCTCCACTTT.

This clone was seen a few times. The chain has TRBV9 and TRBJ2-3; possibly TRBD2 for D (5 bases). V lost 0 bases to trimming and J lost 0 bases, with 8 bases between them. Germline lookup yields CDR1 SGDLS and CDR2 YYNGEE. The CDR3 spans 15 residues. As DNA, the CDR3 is TGTGCCAGCAGCGTAGTTGAGGGTAGCACAGATACGCAGTATTTT. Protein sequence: CASSVVEGSTDTQYF.

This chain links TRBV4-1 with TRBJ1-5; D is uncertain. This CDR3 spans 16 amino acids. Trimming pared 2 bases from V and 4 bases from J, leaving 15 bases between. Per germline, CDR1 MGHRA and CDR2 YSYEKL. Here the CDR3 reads CASSQYTSGVNQPQHF. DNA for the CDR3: TGCGCCAGCAGCCAATACACCTCTGGGGTAAATCAGCCCCAGCATTTT.

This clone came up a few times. The chain's CDR3 is CASSLNFRGSGGANVLTF. The CDR3 nucleotides are TGTGCCAGCAGCTTGAACTTCCGGGGGTCCGGTGGGGCCAACGTCCTGACTTTC. The gene calls are TRBV5-4 and TRBJ2-6; tentatively, D is TRBD2 (6 bases). Germline CDR1 SGHNT, CDR2 YYREEE (reference sequence). Between the trimmed V and J ends, which lost 1 base and 3 bases, there was a span of 17 bases. The CDR3 loop spans 18 amino acids.